These 28 T cell receptor beta chains came from one sample sequenced in a study of beta chain features in type 1 diabetes. Investigators reverse transcribed all isolated RNA, so they sequenced expressed TCRB transcripts. Libraries were prepared by immunoSEQ multiplex PCR; TCRdb keeps only in-frame clonotypes and omits some of them. Of 250,000 to 300,000 clones detected, 7.5% to 9.5% appear once; the ten largest clones hold 1%. The sample comprised central memory CD4+ T cells from blood. The source of these receptors is a young woman in good health.

This chain joins TRBV11-2 and TRBJ2-1; D ambiguous. Germline values: CDR1 SGHAT, CDR2 FQNNGV. Deletions cut 2 bases from V and 8 bases from J, with 22 bases between. The CDR3 has 17 residues. The CDR3 DNA reads TGTGCCAGCAGCTTATTTCCCTCGGCTGGCGGCCTCTATGAGCAGTTCTTC. It specifies CASSLFPSAGGLYEQFF.

The chain is built from TRBV28 and TRBJ2-5, with a possible D match to TRBD1 (5 bases). The CDR3 is made up of 13 amino acids. The germline V and J ends were trimmed by 4 bases and 5 bases, with 11 bases remaining between them. Germline V gives CDR1 MDHEN, CDR2 SYDVKM. The CDR3 coding sequence is TGTGCCAGCAGTTCCTACAGGTGGGAGACCCAGTACTTC. Its translation is CASSSYRWETQYF. The variable domain in full, completed from reference TRBV28 and TRBJ2-5, reads DVKVTQSSRYLVKRTGEKVFLECVQDMDHENMFWYRQDPGLGLRLIYFSYDVKMKEKGDIPEGYSVSREKKERFSLILESASTNQTSMYLCASSSYRWETQYFGPGTRLLVL.

A few counts support this clone. The J gene is TRBJ1-2, the V gene TRBV29-1, with 11 nucleotides matching TRBD1. V lost 5 bases to trimming and J lost 4 bases; unmatched junction nucleotides: 3. Germline lookup yields CDR1 SQVTM and CDR2 ANQGSEA. CDR3 length: 13 residues. The CDR3 DNA sequence: TGCAGCGTTAGGACAGGGGGCTCCTATGGCTACACCTTC. Translating gives CSVRTGGSYGYTF.

This clone was observed a few times. This sequence joins TRBV4-3 and TRBJ2-1; 14 nucleotides line up with TRBD2. The germline CDR1 and CDR2 sequences are LGHNA and YSLEER. This CDR3 is built from 18 residues. The V segment lost 5 bases and the J segment 0 bases; nucleotides outside the gene matches: 6. The CDR3 loop is CASSLGLAGVGSYNEQFF. DNA for the CDR3: TGCGCCAGCAGCTTGGGACTAGCGGGAGTCGGCTCCTACAATGAGCAGTTCTTC.

This clone was recorded a few times. This chain joins TRBV6-5 and TRBJ2-7; D may be TRBD1 (6 bases). The V gene's germline CDR1 is MNHEY and CDR2 SVGAGI. The length of the CDR3 is 15 residues. Trimming left V 1 base short and J 3 bases short, with 13 bases between. This CDR3 reads CASSYFQGKDYEQYF. CDR3 in DNA: TGTGCCAGCAGTTACTTTCAGGGGAAAGACTACGAGCAGTACTTC.

There are a few counts of this clone. The sample contains more than one DNA sequence encoding this CDR3. This sequence joins TRBV29-1 and TRBJ2-3; D is perhaps TRBD1 or TRBD2 (5 bases each). CDR1 is SQVTM and CDR2 is ANQGSEA in the germline V gene. Trimming took off 7 bases at V and 6 bases at J, with 8 bases between the two ends. This CDR3 contains 10 residues. The CDR3 here is CSGGGDTQYF. Written as DNA, the CDR3 is TGCAGCGGTGGGGGTGATACGCAGTATTTT.

This clone has only a few counts. This sequence joins TRBV7-9 and TRBJ2-7, with TRBD2 as a possible D gene (6 bases). This CDR3 is built from 14 residues. Looked up from germline, CDR1 is SEHNR and CDR2 is FQNEAQ (reference sequence). V was trimmed by 8 bases and J by 4 bases, leaving 18 bases between them. CDR3 coding DNA: TGTGCCAGCGGTCGCTATGGCGGGATGTACGAGCAGTACTTC. Encoded protein: CASGRYGGMYEQYF.

This clone showed up many times. The chain employs TRBV19 and TRBJ1-1; D perhaps matches TRBD1 (6 bases). The germline gives CDR1 LNHDA, CDR2 SQIVND (reference sequence). This CDR3 has 15 residues. Trimming removed 7 bases at V and 1 base at J, with 16 bases between. The CDR3 sequence is CASTESTGSNTEAFF. DNA of the CDR3: TGTGCCAGTACTGAATCGACAGGATCGAACACTGAAGCTTTCTTT.

This clone was picked up many times. The chain joins TRBV7-9 to TRBJ2-7; 7 nucleotides line up with TRBD2. CDR3 length: 15 residues. Germline loops: CDR1 SEHNR, CDR2 FQNEAQ (reference sequence). J gave up 3 bases and V 2 bases, and 7 bases lay outside the gene matches. CDR3 sequence: CASSLMSGGFYEQYV. In DNA, the CDR3 is TGTGCCAGCAGCTTAATGTCCGGGGGGTTCTACGAGCAGTACGTC.

Many counts were recorded for this clone. The chain couples TRBV10-3 to TRBJ1-4; D ambiguous. The CDR3 contains 14 residues. Germline V gene sequence: CDR1 ENHRY, CDR2 SYGVKD. V was pared by 3 bases and J by 10 bases, with 15 bases between. The CDR3 DNA is TGTGCCATCAGTGAAACCGGGCCCCGGGGAAAACTGTTTTTT. Its translation: CAISETGPRGKLFF.

This clone was counted between two and nine times. This sequence joins TRBV5-6 and TRBJ2-3; D remains ambiguous. The V end was cut by 2 bases, the J end by 2 bases, with 6 bases between. Germline V gene data show CDR1 as SGHDT and CDR2 as YYEEEE. There are 13 residues in the CDR3. CDR3 nucleotides: TGTGCCAGCAGCTTTTCGTCCACAGATACGCAGTATTTT. Translation: CASSFSSTDTQYF.

This clone was seen ten or more times. The V gene is TRBV2, the J gene TRBJ2-5; D tentatively fits TRBD1 or TRBD2 (6 bases each). Germline CDR1 is SNHLY and CDR2 is FYNNEI. Trimming removed 2 bases from V and 10 bases from J, with 17 bases in between. The CDR3 extends over 14 amino acids. The CDR3 DNA sequence: TGTGCCAGCAGTGAATACCGGGGGCAGGGAGTCCAGTACTTC. Translated: CASSEYRGQGVQYF. Together with reference TRBV2 and TRBJ2-5, the CDR3 gives the full variable domain: EPEVTQTPSHQVTQMGQEVILRCVPISNHLYFYWYRQILGQKVEFLVSFYNNEISEKSEIFDDQFSVERPDGSNFTLKIRSTKLEDSAMYFCASSEYRGQGVQYFGPGTRLLVL.

This clone has more than one count but fewer than ten. The chain employs TRBV29-1 and TRBJ2-1, with 8 bases lining up with TRBD1. Germline CDR1 and CDR2: SQVTM and ANQGSEA. This CDR3 has 14 amino acids. J was trimmed by 8 bases and V by 2 bases; bases with no gene match: 8. CDR3 residues: CSVETGGFEYEQFF. The CDR3 DNA follows: TGCAGCGTTGAAACAGGGGGTTTCGAATATGAGCAGTTCTTC.

CDR3 residues: CASSPGGRDSPLHF. The CDR3 nucleotides are TGCGCCAGCAGCCCTGGGGGGCGCGACTCACCCCTCCACTTT. V and J are TRBV5-1 and TRBJ1-6; D perhaps matches TRBD1 (6 bases). V shed 4 bases and J shed 10 bases, with 15 bases lying between them. The germline CDR1 and CDR2 sequences are SGHRS and YFSETQ. This CDR3 comprises 14 residues.

This clone was detected many times. This chain joins TRBV2 and TRBJ2-2; 7 bases line up with TRBD1. This CDR3 contains 12 residues. V dropped 8 bases and J dropped 7; count of bases not matched to a gene: 4. From germline, CDR1 is SNHLY and CDR2 FYNNEI. CDR3 DNA: TGTGCCAGCGGCAGGACAGGCGGGGAGCTGTTTTTT. It encodes CASGRTGGELFF.

The V and J genes are TRBV13 and TRBJ2-5; 7 bases are shared with TRBD2. V lost 3 bases, J lost 0 bases, and 4 bases stayed unmatched. CDR3 length equals 15 residues. Germline CDR1 and CDR2: PRHDT and FYEKMQ (reference sequence). The CDR3 spells CASSFTGGHQETQYF. In DNA, the CDR3 is TGTGCCAGCAGCTTCACGGGAGGCCACCAAGAGACCCAGTACTTC.

This clone was observed a few times. This chain links TRBV15 with TRBJ2-6; no clear D gene. Looked up from germline, CDR1 is LNHNV and CDR2 is YYDKDF (reference sequence). The CDR3 runs to 16 residues. V was trimmed by 1 base and J by 2 bases, leaving 9 bases between them. CDR3 region: CATSRGGSAGANVLTF. The CDR3 bases are TGTGCCACCAGCAGAGGTGGATCCGCTGGGGCCAACGTCCTGACTTTC.

This clone was observed many times. The gene calls are TRBV7-2 and TRBJ1-1; 10 bases are shared with TRBD1. CDR3 length: 15 residues. The V gene's germline CDR1 is SGHTA and CDR2 FQGNSA. Trimming at V came to 5 bases and at J to 8 bases, leaving 11 bases not matched to a gene. CDR3 nucleotides: TGTGCCAGCAGCCCACGGCCGGGACAGGGGTTCGAAGCTTTCTTT. It specifies CASSPRPGQGFEAFF.

This clone was seen a few times. The chain joins TRBV9 to TRBJ1-4; 12 positions agree with TRBD1. The CDR3 length is 16 residues. The V gene's germline CDR1 is SGDLS and CDR2 YYNGEE. Trimming at V came to 4 bases and at J to 7 bases, leaving 8 bases not matched to a gene. The CDR3 coding sequence is TGTGCCAGCAGCCGGGACAGGGGGCAGCTCTTTGAAAAACTGTTTTTT. Translation: CASSRDRGQLFEKLFF.

This clone was counted only a few times. This may arise from a read error, as a much more abundant clone is one base away. The same CDR3 also results from other DNA sequences found in this sample. The chain couples TRBV7-3 to TRBJ1-1; D possibly corresponds to TRBD1 (5 bases). This CDR3 contains 13 residues. Trimming removed 5 bases from V and 2 bases from J, with 9 bases in between. Germline lookup yields CDR1 SGHTA and CDR2 FQGTGA. CDR3 region: CASSATGNTEAFF. DNA of the CDR3: TGTGCCAGCAGCGCTACAGGAAACACTGAAGCTTTCTTT.

This clone has just a few counts. V gene TRBV5-1 combines with J gene TRBJ2-3; unclear D gene. Between the trimmed V and J ends, which lost 2 bases and 3 bases, there was a span of 16 bases. Germline lookup yields CDR1 SGHRS and CDR2 YFSETQ. This CDR3 region has 16 residues. The CDR3 sequence: CASSLLSRSPTDTQYF. In DNA form, the CDR3 reads TGCGCCAGCAGCTTACTATCCAGGTCCCCGACAGATACGCAGTATTTT.

In its sample, this clone was seen a few times. The V gene is TRBV2, the J gene TRBJ2-3; TRBD1 matches at 7 bases. CDR1 and CDR2 (germline): SNHLY, FYNNEI. CDR3 length: 15 residues. After removal of 6 bases from V and 2 bases from J, the junction contained 8 bases not matched to a gene. Written as DNA, the CDR3 is TGTGCCAGCAGCCCCAGGGGGTTGGACACAGATACGCAGTATTTT. This encodes CASSPRGLDTDTQYF.

This clone has only a few counts. CDR3 sequence (DNA): TGTGCCAGTAGTATGAACCAAGCGGGAAGCAATGAGCAGTTCTTC. Residues: CASSMNQAGSNEQFF. The rearrangement uses TRBV19 and TRBJ2-1, with 7 bases that match TRBD2. After removal of 3 bases from V and 6 bases from J, the junction contained 8 bases not matched to a gene. The CDR3 consists of 15 residues. CDR1 and CDR2 (germline): LNHDA, SQIVND (reference sequence). Together with reference TRBV19 and TRBJ2-1, the CDR3 gives the full variable domain: DGGITQSPKYLFRKEGQNVTLSCEQNLNHDAMYWYRQDPGQGLRLIYYSQIVNDFQKGDIAEGYSVSREKKESFPLTVTSAQKNPTAFYLCASSMNQAGSNEQFFGPGTRLTVL.

This clone was observed a handful of times. The chain is built from TRBV25-1 and TRBJ1-2, with 8 bases matching TRBD1. V shed 5 bases, J shed 6 bases, and the junction held 11 bases outside the gene matches. The germline gives CDR1 MGHDK, CDR2 SYGVNS. The length of the CDR3 is 15 residues. CDR3 DNA sequence: TGTGCCAGCAGTTCTCCCGGACAGGGCCCTAATGGCTACACCTTC. It translates to CASSSPGQGPNGYTF.

The chain links TRBV7-8 to TRBJ2-5; TRBD2 aligns across 9 bases. The CDR3 runs 13 residues. Trimming cost V 3 bases and J 4 bases; bases outside gene matches: 0. Per germline, CDR1 SGHVS and CDR2 FQNEAQ. The CDR3 spells CASSFSGRETQYF. CDR3 bases: TGTGCCAGCAGCTTTAGCGGGAGAGAGACCCAGTACTTC.

This chain joins TRBV19 and TRBJ1-6, with TRBD1 matching over 7 bases. This CDR3 spans 14 amino acids. V shed 6 bases, J shed 5 bases, and the junction held 4 bases outside the gene matches. Germline V gene sequence: CDR1 LNHDA, CDR2 SQIVND (reference sequence). This CDR3 is CASSQGQNNSPLHF. The CDR3 nucleotides read TGTGCCAGTAGCCAGGGACAGAATAATTCACCCCTCCACTTT.

The rearrangement joins TRBV7-9 to TRBJ2-7; D may correspond to TRBD1 or TRBD2 (5 bases each). Germline V gene sequence: CDR1 SEHNR, CDR2 FQNEAQ (reference sequence). V shed 5 bases and J shed 7 bases, with 15 bases lying between them. The CDR3 has 13 residues. CDR3 bases: TGTGCCAGCAGCCCCCCCGTTTGGGGGGAGCAGTACTTC. Translation gives CASSPPVWGEQYF.

Details on this clone: The identical CDR3 is also encoded by other nucleotide sequences in the sample. The rearrangement uses TRBV18 and TRBJ2-3; D unresolved. The germline gives CDR1 KGHSH, CDR2 LQKENI. Trimming cost V 0 bases and J 4 bases, with 5 bases left between them. This CDR3 has 13 residues. CDR3 DNA sequence: TGTGCCAGCTCACCACCTGGGTCAGATACGCAGTATTTT. Amino acid sequence: CASSPPGSDTQYF.